This TCR beta chain was captured in a study of shared clonotypes between healthy human individuals. Details on this clone: Its target is unknown.

Study-wide results and limits: Specimens sampled were limited to blood, with tissue repertoires likely differing.

Replicate PCRs run on sorted subsets employed 200 ng DNA, about 27,000 T cell genomes. Using immunoSEQ multiplex PCR, the repertoire was profiled, and TCRdb retains in-frame clones only, with some absent. The table shows some 1.5 million clones, with roughly 96% occurring only once. Germline V gene data show CDR1 as SGHVS and CDR2 as FNYEAQ. CDR3 length equals 15 residues. V shed 7 bases, J shed 4 bases, and the junction held 7 bases outside the gene matches. Donors comprised healthy HIV-negative adults lacking recent acute infections or vaccinations. Everyone who donated was a Caucasian adult who lived in Nashville, Tennessee.

This receptor was identified in a young man in good health. The J gene is TRBJ2-3, the V gene TRBV7-6; TRBD2 agrees at 11 bases. Sequencing input: naive CD4+ T cells sorted from blood. Stated subset: CD45RA+ positively selected. The CDR3, as DNA: TGTGCCAGCACCATAGGGACTAGCGGCCCAGATACGCAGTATTTT. Its translation is CASTIGTSGPDTQYF.